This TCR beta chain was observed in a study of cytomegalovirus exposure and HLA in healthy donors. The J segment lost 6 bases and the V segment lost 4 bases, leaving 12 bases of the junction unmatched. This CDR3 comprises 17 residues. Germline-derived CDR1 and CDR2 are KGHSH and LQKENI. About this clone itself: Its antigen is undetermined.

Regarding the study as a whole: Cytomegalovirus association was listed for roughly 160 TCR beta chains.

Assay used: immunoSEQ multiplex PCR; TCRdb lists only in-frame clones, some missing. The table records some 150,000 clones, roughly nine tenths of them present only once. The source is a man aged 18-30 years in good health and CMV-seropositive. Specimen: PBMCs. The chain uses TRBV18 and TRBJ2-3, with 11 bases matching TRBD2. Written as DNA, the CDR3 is TGTGCCAGCTCACGAGCTCTAGCGGGGGGAAACTCGGATACGCAGTATTTT. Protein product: CASSRALAGGNSDTQYF.